The 10 T cell receptor beta chains in this list originate from one sample, sequenced in a study of Ad26.COV2.S vaccination and SARS-CoV-2 variants. Sequenced by immunoSEQ multiplex PCR; TCRdb stores in-frame clones only, minus some. The sample includes some 420,000 clones, over 75% of them seen just once. Treatment denoted: about 20 received Ad26.COV2.S at low or high dose, single or two shots; about 5 received placebo; per-sample allocation not given. The investigators took samples on day 63 after the first vaccine or placebo injection. The material was peripheral blood, obtained in a trial of Ad26.COV2.S vaccine versus placebo. The source is a person aged 18 to 65 who received the Ad26.COV2.S COVID-19 vaccine or a placebo.

The chain is built from TRBV5-4 and TRBJ2-1, with D perhaps assigned TRBD1 or TRBD2 (7 bases each). This CDR3 is built from 16 residues. V lost 4 bases and J lost 5, with 19 bases in between. CDR1 and CDR2 (germline): SGHNT, YYREEE (reference sequence). CDR3 coding DNA: TGTGCCAGCAGCCGGGACAGACTAGCAGTCGACAATGAGCAGTTCTTC. It codes for CASSRDRLAVDNEQFF.

The chain uses TRBV2 and TRBJ2-5; 7 positions agree with TRBD1. Germline values: CDR1 SNHLY, CDR2 FYNNEI. CDR3 length equals 18 residues. V shed 3 bases and J 6 bases; nucleotides not matched to a gene: 19. CDR3 coding DNA: TGTGCCAGCAGTGATTCGACAGTGGTGGGCAGGGGGTCGAAGACCCAGTACTTC. Its translation is CASSDSTVVGRGSKTQYF.

The genes are TRBV6-5 and TRBJ1-1, with D maybe TRBD1 (5 bases). CDR1 is MNHEY, CDR2 SVGAGI, per germline. This CDR3 comprises 13 residues. V was cut by 4 bases and J by 6 bases, with 12 bases left in between. CDR3 in DNA: TGTGCCAGCAGTTGGGGCGATGGGGCTGAAGCTTTCTTT. Protein: CASSWGDGAEAFF.

J is TRBJ1-5 and V is TRBV30; tentative D call: TRBD1 (5 bases). This CDR3 spans 15 amino acids. Trimming shortened V by 3 bases and J by 7 bases, and 19 bases separated the two germline ends. Germline V gives CDR1 GTSNPN, CDR2 SVGIG (reference sequence). CDR3 region: CAWSESAVRGQPQHF. As DNA, the CDR3 is TGTGCCTGGAGCGAAAGCGCAGTCCGGGGCCAGCCCCAGCATTTT. The whole variable domain, remainder taken from reference TRBV30 and TRBJ1-5, is SQTIHQWPATLVQPVGSPLSLECTVEGTSNPNLYWYRQAAGRGLQLLFYSVGIGQISSEVPQNLSASRPQDRQFILSSKKLLLSDSGFYLCAWSESAVRGQPQHFGDGTRLSIL.

The chain combines TRBV12-3 or TRBV12-4 with TRBJ2-1; D may be TRBD1 or TRBD2 (5 bases each). CDR3 length: 13 amino acids. With 4 bases removed from V and 4 bases from J, the gap between germline ends came to 8 bases. CDR3 residues: CASSSGRYNEQFF. The CDR3 DNA reads TGTGCCAGCAGTTCGGGACGATACAATGAGCAGTTCTTC.

This clone was seen just once. This chain uses TRBV11-2 with TRBJ2-3; D might be TRBD2 (6 bases). Trimming left V 0 bases short and J 5 bases short, with 9 bases between. CDR1 and CDR2 from the germline V gene are SGHAT and FQNNGV. The CDR3 length is 14 residues. CDR3 sequence reads: CASSLERRGDTQYF. Written as DNA, the CDR3 is TGTGCCAGCAGCTTAGAACGGCGGGGAGATACGCAGTATTTT. The full variable domain, with the rest looked up from reference TRBV11-2 and TRBJ2-3, is EAGVAQSPRYKIIEKRQSVAFWCNPISGHATLYWYQQILGQGPKLLIQFQNNGVVDDSQLPKDRFSAERLKGVDSTLKIQPAKLEDSAVYLCASSLERRGDTQYFGPGTRLTVL.

The chain uses TRBV3-1 (or the pseudogene TRBV3-2) and TRBJ1-2; D ambiguous. The germline gives CDR1 LGHDT, CDR2 YNNKEL (reference sequence). V lost 1 base and J lost 8, with 14 bases in between. CDR3 length: 14 residues. The CDR3 nucleotides read TGTGCCAGCAGCCAAGTCCGAATTTCGGGAGGCTACACCTTC. Translation gives CASSQVRISGGYTF.

This clone was seen once. This chain links TRBV2 with TRBJ1-1, with a possible D match to TRBD1 (6 bases). CDR3 length equals 15 residues. Germline loops: CDR1 SNHLY, CDR2 FYNNEI. V shed 7 bases and J shed 0 bases, with 15 bases lying between them. CDR3 sequence reads: CASIPPRGMNTEAFF. The CDR3 bases are TGTGCCAGCATCCCCCCAAGGGGGATGAACACTGAAGCTTTCTTT.

The chain links TRBV6-2 or TRBV6-3 to TRBJ1-2; D not resolved. This CDR3 is built from 15 residues. CDR1 is MNHEY, CDR2 SVGEGT, per germline. Trimming removed 6 bases at V and 4 bases at J, with 18 bases between. CDR3 DNA sequence: TGTGCCAGCAGCGCCGGTGGGAGTTCCCTCTATGGCTACACCTTC. Its protein product is CASSAGGSSLYGYTF.

CDR3 in DNA: TGTGCCAGCAGTCGGGTTATTGTTGAAGCTTTCTTT. Protein: CASSRVIVEAFF. The chain employs TRBV28 and TRBJ1-1; D is undetermined. Trimming removed 5 bases at V and 7 bases at J, with 11 bases between. The germline CDR1 and CDR2 sequences are MDHEN and SYDVKM. The length of the CDR3 is 12 residues.